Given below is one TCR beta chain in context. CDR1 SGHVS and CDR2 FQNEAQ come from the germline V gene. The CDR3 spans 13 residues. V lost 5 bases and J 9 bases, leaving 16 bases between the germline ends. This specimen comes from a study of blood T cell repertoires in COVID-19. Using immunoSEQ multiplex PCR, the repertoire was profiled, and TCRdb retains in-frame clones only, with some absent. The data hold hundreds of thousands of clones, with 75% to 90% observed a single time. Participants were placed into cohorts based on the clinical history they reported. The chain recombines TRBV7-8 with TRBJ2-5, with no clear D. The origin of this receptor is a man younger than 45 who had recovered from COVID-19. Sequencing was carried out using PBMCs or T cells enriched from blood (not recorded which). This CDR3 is CASSPTVEAAQYF. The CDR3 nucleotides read TGTGCCAGCAGCCCGACCGTTGAGGCGGCCCAGTACTTC.